Many counts were recorded for the clone carrying this T cell receptor (beta chain). Its antigen is not identified. These data are taken from a study of T-cell reconstitution after alpha-beta-depleted transplantation in children. Whole-study results and caveats: Where some patients showed high TCRbeta diversity at day 60, it came from recipient T cells and thymic progenitors that had survived. When one year had passed after transplant, most T-cell counts and diversity came from newly produced T cells. Approximately two months post-transplant, alpha-beta T cells reportedly originated from several hundred expanded graft clones.

This CDR3 is 12 amino acids long. Germline CDR1 LGHNA, CDR2 YSLEER. V trimming: 10 bases; J trimming: 9 bases; junction bases outside the gene matches: 9. For TCRbeta, the library was prepared with unique molecular identifiers. TCRdb reanalysed the PCR reads using MiXCR and keeps one entry per CDR3 protein. This repertoire shows 190,000 or so distinct CDR3 sequences, approximately 6% found once; its top ten account for just over 4.5%. This receptor was identified in a girl under three years old with combined immunodeficiency, due to receive a stem cell transplant. The V call is TRBV4-3, the J call TRBJ2-1; TRBD2 matches at 7 bases. The sample here was PBMCs, taken before TCRalphabeta/CD19-depleted stem cell transplant. In DNA, the CDR3 is TGCGCCACGGCGGGAGAGGACGGTGAGCAGTTCTTC. It is translated as CATAGEDGEQFF.